The 19 T cell receptor beta chains reported below all come from one sample, sequenced in a study of OX40 agonist ivuxolimab in advanced cancers. Clones were sequenced by immunoSEQ multiplex PCR, and TCRdb holds only the in-frame ones, with some missing. Seen here are 65,000 to 95,000 clones, approximately 84% observed once, and the top ten hold less than 2.5%. The starting material was CD4+ or CD8+ T cells sorted from blood, obtained in a trial of the OX40 agonist ivuxolimab. The receptors come from an adult with an advanced solid tumor such as melanoma, head and neck, liver or kidney cancer.

This chain connects TRBV7-8 to TRBJ2-7, with a possible D match to TRBD1 (5 bases). Germline-derived CDR1 and CDR2 are SGHVS and FQNEAQ. V dropped 6 bases and J dropped 2 bases, with 14 bases sitting between them. This CDR3 region has 14 residues. DNA for the CDR3: TGTGCCAGCAGTTCCACAGGTAGCCCCTACGAGCAGTACTTC. This gives the protein CASSSTGSPYEQYF.

The J gene is TRBJ2-2, the V gene TRBV2; 12 bases align to TRBD2. After removal of 6 bases from V and 6 bases from J, the junction contained 5 bases not matched to a gene. Germline lookup yields CDR1 SNHLY and CDR2 FYNNEI. This CDR3 has 15 residues. The CDR3 reads CASSLTSGGPGELFF. The CDR3 DNA is TGTGCCAGCAGCTTGACTAGCGGGGGCCCCGGGGAGCTGTTTTTT.

The V gene is TRBV6-5, the J gene TRBJ1-2; D is undetermined. Between the trimmed V and J ends, which lost 10 bases and 7 bases, there was a span of 10 bases. The CDR3 length is 10 residues. Germline assignment: CDR1 MNHEY and CDR2 SVGAGI. The DNA for the CDR3 is TGTGCCACTCACAACGTTGGCTACACCTTC. Translated, it gives CATHNVGYTF.

The J gene is TRBJ2-5, the V gene TRBV15; the D is unclear. The length of the CDR3 is 14 residues. The V and J ends lost 5 bases and 0 bases respectively, with 10 bases between them. Germline V gene data show CDR1 as LNHNV and CDR2 as YYDKDF (reference sequence). The CDR3: CATSVRRYQETQYF. In DNA form, the CDR3 reads TGTGCCACCAGCGTTCGTCGCTACCAAGAGACCCAGTACTTC.

V and J are TRBV14 and TRBJ1-1; D perhaps matches TRBD1 (5 bases). This CDR3 comprises 15 residues. Germline V gene data show CDR1 as SGHDN and CDR2 as FVKESK. Deletions cut 4 bases from V and 1 base from J, with 13 bases between. The DNA for the CDR3 is TGTGCCAGCAGCCCTACCGGGACTGCGAACACTGAAGCTTTCTTT. Its protein product is CASSPTGTANTEAFF.

The rearrangement links TRBV7-9 to TRBJ2-5; maybe TRBD1 (6 bases). Near its end, the DNA agrees better with TRBJ2-7, so the J call may be wrong. Germline V gives CDR1 SEHNR, CDR2 FQNEAQ (reference sequence). This CDR3 contains 14 residues. This CDR3 reads CASSFGQPAYEQYF. CDR3 DNA sequence: TGTGCCAGCAGCTTCGGACAGCCAGCCTACGAGCAGTACTTC.

The rearrangement uses TRBV2 and TRBJ1-1; D is undetermined. The CDR3 is made up of 13 amino acids. The V gene lost 10 bases and the J gene lost 0 bases, with 12 bases spanning the gap. Germline-derived CDR1 and CDR2 are SNHLY and FYNNEI. In DNA form, the CDR3 reads TGTGCCACCTACCGCACTCTGAACACTGAAGCTTTCTTT. This translates into CATYRTLNTEAFF.

The genes are TRBV5-5 and TRBJ2-1; 7 bases map to TRBD1. V lost 7 bases to trimming and J lost 9 bases; unmatched junction nucleotides: 16. The CDR3 totals 15 residues. Germline V gives CDR1 SGHKS, CDR2 YYEKEE (reference sequence). DNA for the CDR3: TGTGCCAGCTTATCCCCTCCACAGGGGCTCGGTGAGCAGTTCTTC. This encodes CASLSPPQGLGEQFF. The full variable domain, with the rest looked up from reference TRBV5-5 and TRBJ2-1, is DAGVTQSPTHLIKTRGQQVTLRCSPISGHKSVSWYQQVLGQGPQFIFQYYEKEERGRGNFPDRFSARQFPNYSSELNVNALLLGDSALYLCASLSPPQGLGEQFFGPGTRLTVL.

This sequence joins TRBV15 and TRBJ2-7; TRBD2 is a possible D gene (7 bases). CDR1 LNHNV and CDR2 YYDKDF come from the germline V gene (reference sequence). The CDR3 is 16 amino acids. Trimming took 0 bases from V and 3 from J, leaving 15 bases between them. CDR3 residues: CATSRDGGAGGYEQYF. CDR3 bases: TGTGCCACCAGCAGAGATGGGGGGGCGGGTGGCTACGAGCAGTACTTC.

This clone came up once. The chain is built from TRBV19 and TRBJ1-1; 8 bases map to TRBD1. CDR3 length: 16 residues. V was pared by 3 bases and J by 0 bases, with 6 bases of the junction left unmatched. Germline lookup yields CDR1 LNHDA and CDR2 SQIVND (reference sequence). The DNA for the CDR3 is TGTGCCAGTAGTATGGCGGGACAGGCCCTGAACACTGAAGCTTTCTTT. It is translated as CASSMAGQALNTEAFF.

The genes are TRBV6-1 and TRBJ1-1; no definite D call. In germline, CDR1 is MNHNS, CDR2 SASEGT. The V end lost 7 bases, the J end lost 4 bases, and 13 bases lay between the germline ends. The CDR3 has 13 residues. CDR3 protein: CASTLSRGTEAFF. The CDR3 region has the DNA TGTGCCAGCACCCTCTCCCGGGGCACTGAAGCTTTCTTT.

V gene TRBV7-8 combines with J gene TRBJ1-1, with D unresolved. Germline V gene data show CDR1 as SGHVS and CDR2 as FQNEAQ. V dropped 1 base and J dropped 3 bases, with 6 bases sitting between them. The length of the CDR3 is 13 residues. CDR3 protein: CASSLEPYTEAFF. Written as DNA, the CDR3 is TGTGCCAGCAGCTTAGAGCCCTACACTGAAGCTTTCTTT.

The rearrangement links TRBV19 to TRBJ1-5; D is perhaps TRBD1 (5 bases). The CDR3 runs 16 residues. The ends were cut back, 1 base at V and 2 bases at J, with 12 bases in the middle. Germline assignment: CDR1 LNHDA and CDR2 SQIVND (reference sequence). The CDR3 nucleotides read TGTGCCAGTAGTATAGTGGGGCGGGGGGGCAATCAGCCCCAGCATTTT. Translated: CASSIVGRGGNQPQHF.

The chain combines TRBV9 with TRBJ1-3; tentative D call: TRBD1 (5 bases). Trimming removed 1 base at V and 8 bases at J, with 34 bases between. The CDR3 spans 21 residues. Germline CDR1 and CDR2: SGDLS and YYNGEE. CDR3 nucleotides: TGTGCCAGCAGCGTATTAGGCTTGTTGGGACGGCCTCAACAATCCCGAGACACCATATATTTT. Translating it yields CASSVLGLLGRPQQSRDTIYF.

The chain is built from TRBV18 and TRBJ2-4; D tentatively fits TRBD1 or TRBD2 (5 bases each). V was cut by 3 bases and J by 1 base, with 10 bases left in between. The CDR3 covers 15 residues. Germline V lookup: CDR1 KGHSH, CDR2 LQKENI. DNA for the CDR3: TGTGCCAGCTCACCCTCGGGGACCGCCAAAAACATTCAGTACTTC. This encodes CASSPSGTAKNIQYF.

The chain is built from TRBV19 and TRBJ2-1, with 7 bases aligning to TRBD1. The V gene end was trimmed by 1 base and the J gene end by 0 bases; junction bases not matched to a gene: 15. From germline, CDR1 is LNHDA and CDR2 SQIVND (reference sequence). CDR3 length equals 20 residues. CDR3: CASSIVGRGSFRDSYNEQFF. CDR3 coding DNA: TGTGCCAGTAGTATAGTAGGCAGGGGGAGTTTTAGGGACTCCTACAATGAGCAGTTCTTC.

This clone was seen once. This chain connects TRBV4-3 to TRBJ2-7; TRBD1 agrees at 7 bases. Looked up from germline, CDR1 is LGHNA and CDR2 is YSLEER. The trim removed 6 bases at V and 7 bases at J, leaving 15 bases unmatched. The CDR3 spans 15 residues. Written as DNA, the CDR3 is TGCGCCAGCAGTTCCGGGACAGAGATTTACGAGGAGCAGTACTTC. This codes for CASSSGTEIYEEQYF.

The V gene is TRBV18, the J gene TRBJ2-1, with 8 positions matching TRBD2. CDR3 length equals 14 residues. Trimming took 2 bases from V and 6 from J; bases not matched to a gene: 3. Germline loops: CDR1 KGHSH, CDR2 LQKENI. The CDR3 spells CASSPGTRGNEQFF. DNA of the CDR3: TGTGCCAGCTCACCAGGGACTAGGGGCAATGAGCAGTTCTTC.

The gene calls are TRBV6-5 and TRBJ1-4, with unresolved D. The germline V gene has CDR1 MNHEY and CDR2 SVGAGI. Trimming removed 6 bases from V and 7 bases from J, with 15 bases in between. CDR3 length: 14 residues. The CDR3 loop reads CASSPTPDSEKLFF. The CDR3 bases are TGTGCCAGCAGCCCTACCCCGGACTCTGAAAAACTGTTTTTT.